These 10 T cell receptor beta chains were sequenced from one sample in a study of technical replicates of blood from several donors. Generated by immunoSEQ multiplex PCR, the TCRdb table keeps only in-frame clones and is missing some. Altogether 91,000 or so clones are present, approximately 94% being singletons, with the ten largest covering over 0.25%. The sample comprised T cells isolated from PBMCs. Receptor source: a human donor in good health.

The rearrangement links TRBV6-5 to TRBJ2-7; unclear D gene. The V end lost 6 bases, the J end lost 2 bases, and 11 bases lay between the germline ends. The CDR3 totals 13 residues. The germline V gene encodes CDR1 MNHEY and CDR2 SVGAGI. CDR3 in DNA: TGTGCCAGCAGCCTCACTTCCACCTACGAGCAGTACTTC. Its translation: CASSLTSTYEQYF.

J is TRBJ1-2 and V is TRBV27, with D perhaps TRBD1 (6 bases). Germline lookup yields CDR1 MNHEY and CDR2 SMNVEV (reference sequence). This CDR3 region has 15 residues. V was shortened by 0 bases and J by 4 bases, with 12 bases between the two germline ends. The CDR3 region is CASSLSPQGSYGYTF. CDR3 sequence (DNA): TGTGCCAGCAGTTTATCCCCACAGGGTTCCTATGGCTACACCTTC.

The CDR3 reads CASRSGTTNEKLFF. CDR3 DNA: TGTGCCAGCAGATCCGGGACAACTAATGAAAAACTGTTTTTT. This chain uses TRBV27 with TRBJ1-4, with D hard to call. The V and J ends lost 6 bases and 0 bases respectively, with 8 bases between them. Looked up from germline, CDR1 is MNHEY and CDR2 is SMNVEV (reference sequence). The CDR3 length is 14 residues.

DNA for the CDR3: TGTGCCAGCAGTTTCCGTGGACTAGCGTCCCGGGTGCAGTTCTTC. Encoded protein: CASSFRGLASRVQFF. V is TRBV6-5 and J is TRBJ2-1, with 9 positions matching TRBD2. The CDR3 consists of 15 residues. The V and J ends lost 4 bases and 12 bases, in that order; junction bases with no gene match: 13. The germline gives CDR1 MNHEY, CDR2 SVGAGI.

The genes are TRBV4-3 and TRBJ2-7; D gene uncertain. Trimming left V 2 bases short and J 4 bases short, with 15 bases between. Germline-derived CDR1 and CDR2 are LGHNA and YSLEER. This CDR3 has 15 residues. Here the CDR3 reads CASSQFNGRQYEQYF. Written as DNA, the CDR3 is TGCGCCAGCAGCCAATTCAACGGCAGACAATACGAGCAGTACTTC.

The chain has TRBV30 and TRBJ1-2, with 8 nucleotides matching TRBD1. This CDR3 comprises 14 residues. J gave up 8 bases and V 2 bases, and 10 bases lay outside the gene matches. Germline V lookup: CDR1 GTSNPN, CDR2 SVGIG (reference sequence). This CDR3 reads CAWSTPGGVQGYTF. Here the CDR3 DNA reads TGTGCCTGGAGTACCCCAGGGGGCGTTCAAGGCTACACCTTC.

The V and J genes are TRBV25-1 and TRBJ2-1; no firm D call. The germline V gene has CDR1 MGHDK and CDR2 SYGVNS. Between the trimmed V and J ends, which lost 5 bases and 7 bases, there was a span of 9 bases. The CDR3 has 12 residues. For the CDR3, the DNA is TGTGCCAGCAGTCGACTCGGGAATGAGCAGTTCTTC. It encodes CASSRLGNEQFF.

The chain carries TRBV30 and TRBJ2-1, with D hard to call. The germline V gene encodes CDR1 GTSNPN and CDR2 SVGIG (reference sequence). The CDR3 is 13 residues long. V was trimmed by 3 bases and J by 0 bases, leaving 6 bases between them. CDR3 coding DNA: TGTGCCTGGAGATACAGCTCCTACAATGAGCAGTTCTTC. Amino acids: CAWRYSSYNEQFF.

This clone was observed a single time. At one end, the junction sequence differs from germline, possibly due to a read error. J is TRBJ2-1 and V is TRBV6-1; TRBD2 matches 7 bases. The length of the CDR3 is 11 residues. CDR1 MNHNS and CDR2 SASEGT come from the germline V gene. CDR3 loop: CASSWQRDGIF. CDR3 DNA: TGTGCCAGCAGTTGGCAGCGGGATGGGATCTTC.

The rearrangement uses TRBV19 and TRBJ2-7, with 8 bases that match TRBD2. The junction had 3 bases not matched to a gene; V was cut back by 6 bases and J by 2 bases. There are 13 residues in the CDR3. Germline lookup yields CDR1 LNHDA and CDR2 SQIVND (reference sequence). The CDR3 is CASSSGLAYEQYF. The CDR3 DNA reads as TGTGCCAGTAGCTCGGGACTAGCCTACGAGCAGTACTTC. Filled out from reference TRBV19 and TRBJ2-7, the complete variable domain reads DGGITQSPKYLFRKEGQNVTLSCEQNLNHDAMYWYRQDPGQGLRLIYYSQIVNDFQKGDIAEGYSVSREKKESFPLTVTSAQKNPTAFYLCASSSGLAYEQYFGPGTRLTVT.